These 22 T cell receptor beta chains originate from one sample sequenced in a study of cytomegalovirus exposure and HLA in healthy donors. The PCR used 60 Vbeta and 13 Jbeta primers. TCRdb's table, derived via immunoSEQ multiplex PCR, lists solely in-frame clones and lacks some. The sample contains some 220,000 clones, around 80% of which appear only once. The sample comprised PBMCs. These TCRs come from a woman aged 40 to 55 in good health and CMV-seronegative.

Only a few counts were recorded for this clone. Its ends do not fully match the called genes, so a read error is possible. The chain has TRBV7-9 and TRBJ2-5; unclear D gene. Germline V gene sequence: CDR1 SEHNR, CDR2 FQNEAQ (reference sequence). CDR3 length equals 12 residues. The CDR3 nucleotides are TGTTCCAGCAGCTCCCAAAGCGAGACCCAGTACTTC. As protein: CSSSSQSETQYF.

V gene TRBV2 combines with J gene TRBJ1-2; D is unresolved. V lost 1 base to trimming and J lost 0 bases, with 9 bases between them. Looked up from germline, CDR1 is SNHLY and CDR2 is FYNNEI. CDR3 length: 15 amino acids. Here the CDR3 reads CASSEGTAANYGYTF. The CDR3 DNA follows: TGTGCCAGCAGTGAAGGGACTGCAGCTAACTATGGCTACACCTTC. Filled out from reference TRBV2 and TRBJ1-2, the complete variable domain reads EPEVTQTPSHQVTQMGQEVILRCVPISNHLYFYWYRQILGQKVEFLVSFYNNEISEKSEIFDDQFSVERPDGSNFTLKIRSTKLEDSAMYFCASSEGTAANYGYTFGSGTRLTVV.

The genes are TRBV19 and TRBJ2-5, with a possible D match to TRBD2 (5 bases). The CDR3 runs 15 residues. V lost 5 bases to trimming and J lost 4 bases, with 17 bases between them. CDR1 is LNHDA, CDR2 SQIVND, per germline (reference sequence). For the CDR3, the DNA is TGTGCCAGTAGTCCGGGAACCCTGGGGAGAGAGACCCAGTACTTC. This translates into CASSPGTLGRETQYF.

The genes are TRBV5-1 and TRBJ1-2; TRBD1 matches at 8 bases. Trimming at V came to 3 bases and at J to 4 bases, leaving 5 bases not matched to a gene. CDR3 length: 14 amino acids. Germline values: CDR1 SGHRS, CDR2 YFSETQ. CDR3 in DNA: TGCGCCAGCAGCTCCGGACAGGGAGGCTATGGCTACACCTTC. Amino acid sequence: CASSSGQGGYGYTF.

This chain connects TRBV7-9 to TRBJ1-1; D not certain. With 6 bases removed from V and 10 bases from J, the gap between germline ends came to 12 bases. The CDR3 is 11 amino acids. Germline V gene data show CDR1 as SEHNR and CDR2 as FQNEAQ (reference sequence). CDR3 sequence reads: CASSGGLAAFF. DNA for the CDR3: TGTGCCAGCAGTGGTGGGCTTGCAGCTTTCTTT.

V usage is TRBV5-1 and J usage is TRBJ1-5, with TRBD1 matching over 7 bases. V gave up 4 bases and J gave up 5 bases; unmatched junction bases: 6. The CDR3 has 14 residues. Germline V gene data show CDR1 as SGHRS and CDR2 as YFSETQ. The CDR3 spells CASSPRGLHQPQHF. The CDR3 DNA is TGCGCCAGCAGCCCGAGGGGGCTTCATCAGCCCCAGCATTTT.

The chain uses TRBV28 and TRBJ1-3; no definite D call. The V gene's germline CDR1 is MDHEN and CDR2 SYDVKM. V lost 8 bases and J 0 bases, leaving 8 bases between the germline ends. The CDR3 covers 13 residues. CDR3 loop: CASEGFSGNTIYF. The CDR3 DNA is TGTGCCAGCGAGGGTTTCTCTGGAAACACCATATATTTT.

J is TRBJ1-1 and V is TRBV7-9; TRBD1 might be the D (5 bases). Germline-derived CDR1 and CDR2 are SEHNR and FQNEAQ (reference sequence). The CDR3 length is 14 residues. The ends were cut back, 4 bases at V and 8 bases at J, with 17 bases in the middle. The CDR3 DNA sequence: TGTGCCAGCAGCTCGTCAGGGACGAGCGGGGAAGCTTTCTTT. Its protein product is CASSSSGTSGEAFF.

This chain connects TRBV5-1 to TRBJ1-2, with 9 bases aligning to TRBD1. CDR1 and CDR2 (germline): SGHRS, YFSETQ. The V gene end was trimmed by 4 bases and the J gene end by 8 bases; junction bases not matched to a gene: 6. The length of the CDR3 is 13 residues. CDR3 bases: TGCGCCAGCAGCGAAAACAGGGGGCAAGGCTACACCTTC. Its protein is CASSENRGQGYTF. The variable domain in full, with the rest retrieved from reference TRBV5-1 and TRBJ1-2, is KAGVTQTPRYLIKTRGQQVTLSCSPISGHRSVSWYQQTPGQGLQFLFEYFSETQRNKGNFPGRFSGRQFSNSRSEMNVSTLELGDSALYLCASSENRGQGYTFGSGTRLTVV.

V is TRBV28 and J is TRBJ2-5; D call uncertain. The J call may be in error: the DNA end matches TRBJ2-7 better. The length of the CDR3 is 12 residues. Looked up from germline, CDR1 is MDHEN and CDR2 is SYDVKM. In DNA form, the CDR3 reads TGTGCCAGCAGTTTGACACGTTACGAGCAGTACTTC. Protein: CASSLTRYEQYF.

The chain recombines TRBV28 with TRBJ2-1, with 9 bases that match TRBD1. This CDR3 spans 16 amino acids. CDR1 and CDR2 from the germline V gene are MDHEN and SYDVKM. Germline trimming cut 1 base from V and 8 bases from J; bases unmatched to any gene: 9. Here the CDR3 DNA reads TGTGCCAGCAGTTTATTCGGGACAGGGATGGAGTATGAGCAGTTCTTC. Protein sequence: CASSLFGTGMEYEQFF.

V is TRBV5-1 and J is TRBJ1-4; 8 positions agree with TRBD1. Germline assignment: CDR1 SGHRS and CDR2 YFSETQ. The V gene end was trimmed by 4 bases and the J gene end by 7 bases; junction bases not matched to a gene: 6. CDR3 length: 14 residues. This CDR3 reads CASSEQGGSEKLFF. The CDR3 DNA reads TGCGCCAGCAGCGAACAGGGGGGGAGTGAAAAACTGTTTTTT.

V usage is TRBV2 and J usage is TRBJ1-1, with unresolved D. Germline values: CDR1 SNHLY, CDR2 FYNNEI. CDR3 length: 13 amino acids. Between the trimmed V and J ends, which lost 7 bases and 0 bases, there was a span of 9 bases. CDR3 nucleotide sequence: TGTGCCAGCACAGACGGGATGAACACTGAAGCTTTCTTT. Its translation is CASTDGMNTEAFF. The variable domain in full, with the rest retrieved from reference TRBV2 and TRBJ1-1, is EPEVTQTPSHQVTQMGQEVILRCVPISNHLYFYWYRQILGQKVEFLVSFYNNEISEKSEIFDDQFSVERPDGSNFTLKIRSTKLEDSAMYFCASTDGMNTEAFFGQGTRLTVV.

The rearrangement links TRBV7-8 to TRBJ2-7; tentatively, D is TRBD2 (6 bases). The germline gives CDR1 SGHVS, CDR2 FQNEAQ. CDR3 size: 16 residues. V shed 0 bases and J shed 0 bases, with 12 bases lying between them. The CDR3 DNA is TGTGCCAGCAGCTTAGCGGCGCGGGGAAGCTCCTACGAGCAGTACTTC. Residues: CASSLAARGSSYEQYF.

The chain links TRBV4-1 to TRBJ2-5; the match to TRBD2 covers 14 bases. Germline assignment: CDR1 MGHRA and CDR2 YSYEKL. This CDR3 has 16 amino acids. Germline trimming cut 3 bases from V and 3 bases from J; bases unmatched to any gene: 3. The DNA of the CDR3 is TGCGCCAGCAGCCAGGGACTAGCGGGGGCCAAAGAGACCCAGTACTTC. Amino acids: CASSQGLAGAKETQYF.

The CDR3 DNA is TGTGCCAGCAGCTTGTCTTTGTACGGTTCACCCCTCCACTTT. Protein: CASSLSLYGSPLHF. This sequence joins TRBV5-6 and TRBJ1-6, with D uncertain. The V and J ends lost 1 base and 9 bases respectively, with 11 bases between them. The length of the CDR3 is 14 residues. Germline CDR1 and CDR2: SGHDT and YYEEEE.

This clone was picked up a small number of times. The J gene is TRBJ2-1, the V gene TRBV4-2; possibly TRBD2 for D (5 bases). CDR3 length equals 18 residues. Per the germline V gene, CDR1 is LGHNA and CDR2 is YNFKEQ. V lost 0 bases, J lost 2 bases, and 17 bases lay in between. The CDR3 coding sequence is TGTGCCAGCAGCCAAGATGGGGTTGGAACGGGGACCTACAATGAGCAGTTCTTC. Translating it yields CASSQDGVGTGTYNEQFF.

This clone appeared once. The chain joins TRBV6-5 to TRBJ2-2, with 10 bases that match TRBD2. The CDR3 length is 15 residues. Germline V gene lookup returns CDR1 MNHEY and CDR2 SVGAGI. V trimming: 2 bases; J trimming: 7 bases; junction bases outside the gene matches: 4. For the CDR3, the DNA is TGTGCCAGCAGTTACCCAGCGGGGGGGCTCGGGGAGCTGTTTTTT. Translating gives CASSYPAGGLGELFF.

With regard to this clone: This sample includes further DNA sequences coding for the same CDR3. The chain couples TRBV5-6 to TRBJ2-5; 11 bases line up with TRBD2. The V and J ends lost 0 bases and 2 bases, in that order; junction bases with no gene match: 0. The germline V gene encodes CDR1 SGHDT and CDR2 YYEEEE. The CDR3 length is 15 residues. The CDR3 here is CASSLVAGGQETQYF. The DNA for the CDR3 is TGTGCCAGCAGCTTGGTAGCGGGGGGGCAAGAGACCCAGTACTTC.

This rearrangement joins TRBV6-5 to TRBJ2-5; 9 positions agree with TRBD2. J lost 5 bases, V lost 5 bases, and 9 bases had no gene match. Germline V lookup: CDR1 MNHEY, CDR2 SVGAGI. This CDR3 has 15 residues. The CDR3 region has the DNA TGTGCCAGCAGTATGTGGCGGGGGGGCACTGAGACCCAGTACTTC. It specifies CASSMWRGGTETQYF.

The gene calls are TRBV6-1 and TRBJ2-7; 12 positions agree with TRBD2. The trim removed 3 bases at V and 2 bases at J, leaving 11 bases unmatched. The CDR3 is made up of 18 amino acids. In germline, CDR1 is MNHNS, CDR2 SASEGT. CDR3 in DNA: TGTGCCAGCAGTGAGGTACTAGCGGGGGGTTCGTTCGCCTACGAGCAGTACTTC. As protein: CASSEVLAGGSFAYEQYF.

The chain uses TRBV29-1 and TRBJ2-7, with 8 bases aligning to TRBD1. Looked up from germline, CDR1 is SQVTM and CDR2 is ANQGSEA. V lost 2 bases, J lost 3 bases, and 9 bases stayed unmatched. This CDR3 is 15 amino acids long. CDR3 in amino acids: CSVESFGTGNYEQYF. For the CDR3, the DNA is TGCAGCGTTGAATCTTTTGGGACAGGTAACTACGAGCAGTACTTC.